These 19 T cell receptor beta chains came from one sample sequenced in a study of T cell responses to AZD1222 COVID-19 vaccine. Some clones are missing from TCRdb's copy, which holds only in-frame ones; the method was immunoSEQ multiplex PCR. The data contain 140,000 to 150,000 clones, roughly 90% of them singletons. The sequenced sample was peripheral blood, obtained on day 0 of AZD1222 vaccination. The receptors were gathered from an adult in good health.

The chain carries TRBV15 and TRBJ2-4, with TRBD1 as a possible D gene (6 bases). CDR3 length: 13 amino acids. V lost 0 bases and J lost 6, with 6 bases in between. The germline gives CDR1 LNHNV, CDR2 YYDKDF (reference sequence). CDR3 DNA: TGTGCCACCAGCAGAGAAGGGGGAAACATTCAGTACTTC. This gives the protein CATSREGGNIQYF.

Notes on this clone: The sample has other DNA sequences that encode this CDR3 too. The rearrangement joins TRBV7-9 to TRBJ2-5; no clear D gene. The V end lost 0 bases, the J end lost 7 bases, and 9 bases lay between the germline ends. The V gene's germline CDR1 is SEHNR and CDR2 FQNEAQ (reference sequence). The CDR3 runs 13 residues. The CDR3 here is CASSLARVGTQYF. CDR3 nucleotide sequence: TGTGCCAGCAGCTTAGCCCGGGTGGGGACCCAGTACTTC.

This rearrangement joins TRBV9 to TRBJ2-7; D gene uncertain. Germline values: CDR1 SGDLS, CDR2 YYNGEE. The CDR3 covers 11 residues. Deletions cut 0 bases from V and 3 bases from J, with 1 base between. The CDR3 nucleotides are TGTGCCAGCAGCGTAGGCTACGAGCAGTACTTC. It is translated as CASSVGYEQYF. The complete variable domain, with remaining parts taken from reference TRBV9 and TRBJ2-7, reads DSGVTQTPKHLITATGQRVTLRCSPRSGDLSVYWYQQSLDQGLQFLIQYYNGEERAKGNILERFSAQQFPDLHSELNLSSLELGDSALYFCASSVGYEQYFGPGTRLTVT.

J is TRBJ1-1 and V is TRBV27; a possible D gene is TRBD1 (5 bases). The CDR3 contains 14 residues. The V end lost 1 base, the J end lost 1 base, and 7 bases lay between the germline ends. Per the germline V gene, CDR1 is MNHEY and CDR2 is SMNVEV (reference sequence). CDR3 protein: CASSLLTGNTEAFF. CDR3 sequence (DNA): TGTGCCAGCAGTTTATTAACAGGGAACACTGAAGCTTTCTTT.

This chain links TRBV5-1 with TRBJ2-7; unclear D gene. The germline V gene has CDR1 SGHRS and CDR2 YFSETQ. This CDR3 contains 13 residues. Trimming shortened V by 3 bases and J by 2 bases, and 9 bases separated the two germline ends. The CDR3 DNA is TGCGCCAGCAGCTCGGCCTCGGCCTACGAGCAGTACTTC. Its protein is CASSSASAYEQYF.

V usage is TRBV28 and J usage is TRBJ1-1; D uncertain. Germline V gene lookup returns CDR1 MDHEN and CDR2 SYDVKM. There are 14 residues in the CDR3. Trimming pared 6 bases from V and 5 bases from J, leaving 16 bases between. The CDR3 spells CASSPPAGGTEAFF. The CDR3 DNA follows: TGTGCCAGCAGCCCCCCCGCAGGCGGGACTGAAGCTTTCTTT.

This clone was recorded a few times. CDR3: CASSPRTAYEQYF. CDR3 DNA sequence: TGTGCCAGCAGCCCAAGGACAGCCTACGAGCAGTACTTC. J is TRBJ2-7 and V is TRBV5-5; tentative D call: TRBD1 (6 bases). Germline assignment: CDR1 SGHKS and CDR2 YYEKEE (reference sequence). Trimming stripped 4 bases from V and 2 bases from J, with 10 bases between. The CDR3 is 13 amino acids. The whole variable domain, remainder taken from reference TRBV5-5 and TRBJ2-7, is DAGVTQSPTHLIKTRGQQVTLRCSPISGHKSVSWYQQVLGQGPQFIFQYYEKEERGRGNFPDRFSARQFPNYSSELNVNALLLGDSALYLCASSPRTAYEQYFGPGTRLTVT.

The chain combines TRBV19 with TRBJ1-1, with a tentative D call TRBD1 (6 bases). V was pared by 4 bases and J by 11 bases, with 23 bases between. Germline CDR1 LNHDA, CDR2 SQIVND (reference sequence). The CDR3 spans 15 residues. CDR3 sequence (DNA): TGTGCCAGTAGTACCGGGAGGGACACGGGCAGGGAGGCTTTCTTT. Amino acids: CASSTGRDTGREAFF.

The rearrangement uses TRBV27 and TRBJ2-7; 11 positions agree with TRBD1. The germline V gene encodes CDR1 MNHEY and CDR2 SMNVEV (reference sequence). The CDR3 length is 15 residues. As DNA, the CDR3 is TGTGCTCCAAGTGGGGGACAGGGGGAATTTAACGAGCAGTACTTC. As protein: CAPSGGQGEFNEQYF.

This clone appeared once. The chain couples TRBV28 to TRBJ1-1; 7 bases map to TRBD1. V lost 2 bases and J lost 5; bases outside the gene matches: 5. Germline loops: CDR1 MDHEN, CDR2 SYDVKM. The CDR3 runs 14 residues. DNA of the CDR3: TGTGCCAGCAGTTTAACAGGGGTAGGTACTGAAGCTTTCTTT. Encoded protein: CASSLTGVGTEAFF.

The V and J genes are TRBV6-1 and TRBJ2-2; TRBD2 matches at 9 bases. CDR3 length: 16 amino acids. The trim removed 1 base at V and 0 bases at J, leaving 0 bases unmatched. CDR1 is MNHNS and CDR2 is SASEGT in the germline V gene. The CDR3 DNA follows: TGTGCCAGCAGTGAAGTAGCGGGGGCGAACACCGGGGAGCTGTTTTTT. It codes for CASSEVAGANTGELFF.

The chain's CDR3 is CASRSQGAGYNEQFF. The CDR3 DNA reads TGTGCCAGCAGGTCACAGGGGGCAGGATACAATGAGCAGTTCTTC. V is TRBV28 and J is TRBJ2-1, with 9 bases aligning to TRBD1. V shed 6 bases and J 4 bases; nucleotides not matched to a gene: 7. This CDR3 comprises 15 residues. Germline CDR1 reads MDHEN; CDR2 reads SYDVKM.

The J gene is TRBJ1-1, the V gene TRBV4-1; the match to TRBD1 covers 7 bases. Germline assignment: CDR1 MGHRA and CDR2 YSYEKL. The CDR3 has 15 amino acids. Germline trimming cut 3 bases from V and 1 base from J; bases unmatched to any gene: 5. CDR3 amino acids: CASSHFTGANTEAFF. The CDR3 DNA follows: TGCGCCAGCAGCCACTTTACAGGGGCGAACACTGAAGCTTTCTTT.

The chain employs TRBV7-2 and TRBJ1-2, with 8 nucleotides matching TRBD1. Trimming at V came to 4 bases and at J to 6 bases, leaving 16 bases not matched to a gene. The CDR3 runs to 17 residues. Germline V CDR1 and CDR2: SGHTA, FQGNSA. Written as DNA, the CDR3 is TGTGCCAGCAGCTACCGCGGACAGGGAAAACTACTAAATGGCTACACCTTC. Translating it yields CASSYRGQGKLLNGYTF.

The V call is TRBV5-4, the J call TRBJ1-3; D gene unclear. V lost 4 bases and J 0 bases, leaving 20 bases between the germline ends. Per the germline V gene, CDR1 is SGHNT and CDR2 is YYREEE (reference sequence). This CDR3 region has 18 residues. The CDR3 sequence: CASSRGGTGWGSGNTIYF. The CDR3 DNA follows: TGTGCCAGCAGCCGGGGAGGTACGGGGTGGGGCTCTGGAAACACCATATATTTT.

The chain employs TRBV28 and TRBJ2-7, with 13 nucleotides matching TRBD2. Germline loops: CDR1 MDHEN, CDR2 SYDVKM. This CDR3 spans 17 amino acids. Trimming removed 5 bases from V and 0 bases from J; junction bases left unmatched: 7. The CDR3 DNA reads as TGTGCCAGCAGTCGCCCACTAGCGGGAGGGAGCTCCTACGAGCAGTACTTC. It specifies CASSRPLAGGSSYEQYF.

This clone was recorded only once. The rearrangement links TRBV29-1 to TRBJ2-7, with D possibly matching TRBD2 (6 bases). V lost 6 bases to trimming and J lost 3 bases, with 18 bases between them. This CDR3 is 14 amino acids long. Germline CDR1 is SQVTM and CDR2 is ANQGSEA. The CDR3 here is CSVAFGGRFYEQYF. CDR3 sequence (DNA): TGCAGCGTCGCGTTTGGTGGGAGGTTCTACGAGCAGTACTTC.

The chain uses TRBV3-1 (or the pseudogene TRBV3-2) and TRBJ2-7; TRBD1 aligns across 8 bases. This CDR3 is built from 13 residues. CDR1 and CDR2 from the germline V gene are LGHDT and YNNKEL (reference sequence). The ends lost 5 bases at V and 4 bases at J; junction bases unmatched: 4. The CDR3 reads CASSSRQGYEQYF. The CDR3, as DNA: TGTGCCAGCAGCTCCCGACAGGGGTACGAGCAGTACTTC.

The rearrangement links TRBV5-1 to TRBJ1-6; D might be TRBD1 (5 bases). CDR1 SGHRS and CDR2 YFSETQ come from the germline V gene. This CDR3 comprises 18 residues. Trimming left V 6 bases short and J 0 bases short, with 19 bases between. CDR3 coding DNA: TGCGCCAGCACCGCTGAGTGGGGGGATAGCTCCTATAATTCACCCCTCCACTTT. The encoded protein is CASTAEWGDSSYNSPLHF.